This TCR beta chain was sequenced during a study of CXCR3-negative and CXCR3-positive naive CD8 T cells. For the study at large: The study obtained 140 million or so TRB reads, about 1.5 +/- 0.3 million per library. Findings and caveats of the study: The study found that naive CXCR3-negative and CXCR3-positive cells shared TRBV-TRBJ usage, while memory cells differed. A higher hydrophobicity marked the TRB CDR3s of CXCR3-positive naive cells versus CXCR3-negative naive cells.

To note about this clonotype: Its antigen is unidentified.

CD45RO-CCR7+CD27+CD95- marked naive CD8+ T cells. The libraries of TRB cDNA were constructed through 5' RACE using UMI labels. No DNA is given; TCRdb re-called the 5' RACE reads and lists each CDR3 protein once. The table for this sample gives more than 80,000 distinct CDR3 sequences. This CDR3 contains 15 residues. Germline CDR1 and CDR2: MNHEY and SVGEGT. Sequencing was performed on naive CXCR3+ CD8+ T cells from blood. The subset here: CD45RO-CCR7+CD27+CD95- naive CD8+ T cells expressing CXCR3 (TNR3+). The chain carries TRBV6-2 or TRBV6-3 and TRBJ1-1; TCRdb proposes TRBD1, but this gene call is untestable without DNA. The receptor's source is a human donor in good health. Some clones in this sample may be carry-over from other donors' samples. The CDR3: CASSYMGQGNTEAFF.